A single sample gave rise to the 32 T cell receptor beta chains below, sequenced in a study of blood T cell repertoires in COVID-19. Libraries were prepared by immunoSEQ multiplex PCR; TCRdb keeps only in-frame clonotypes and omits some of them. The table has around 170,000 clones, around 86% seen once. The specimen sequenced was PBMCs or T cells enriched from blood (not recorded which). Receptors originate from a woman under 40 who had recovered from COVID-19.

The chain has TRBV6-5 and TRBJ2-5, with D maybe TRBD2 (5 bases). V lost 2 bases, J lost 5 bases, and 12 bases lay in between. The germline V gene has CDR1 MNHEY and CDR2 SVGAGI. The CDR3 contains 14 residues. The CDR3 DNA reads as TGTGCCAGCAGTTACAGGGTCCGAGGGGAGACCCAGTACTTC. It is translated as CASSYRVRGETQYF.

This clone appeared a single time. V is TRBV18 and J is TRBJ2-3, with 7 bases identical to TRBD2. The CDR3 runs 15 residues. J was trimmed by 2 bases and V by 3 bases; bases with no gene match: 5. Germline lookup yields CDR1 KGHSH and CDR2 LQKENI. CDR3 DNA: TGTGCCAGCTCACCTATAGCGGGTTTCACAGATACGCAGTATTTT. Translated: CASSPIAGFTDTQYF.

This chain joins TRBV5-6 and TRBJ1-4; perhaps TRBD1 as D (5 bases). Trimming took 3 bases from V and 2 from J, leaving 11 bases between them. The CDR3 contains 15 residues. Germline CDR1 reads SGHDT; CDR2 reads YYEEEE. The CDR3 sequence is CASSWRGDTNEKLFF. CDR3 coding DNA: TGTGCCAGCAGCTGGCGGGGGGACACTAATGAAAAACTGTTTTTT.

V and J are TRBV3-1 (or the pseudogene TRBV3-2) and TRBJ2-3; 12 bases fit TRBD2. CDR3 length equals 18 residues. Germline assignment: CDR1 LGHDT and CDR2 YNNKEL (reference sequence). The J segment lost 0 bases and the V segment lost 0 bases, leaving 4 bases of the junction unmatched. Written as DNA, the CDR3 is TGTGCCAGCAGCCAAGATCATGGGACTAGCGGGAGCACAGATACGCAGTATTTT. Its protein is CASSQDHGTSGSTDTQYF.

This sequence joins TRBV29-1 and TRBJ2-3; D is perhaps TRBD1 (5 bases). CDR1 and CDR2 from the germline V gene are SQVTM and ANQGSEA. The CDR3 extends over 13 amino acids. Trimming removed 7 bases from V and 6 bases from J, with 17 bases in between. This CDR3 reads CSGTPNAADTQYF. The DNA of the CDR3 is TGCAGCGGGACACCAAACGCGGCGGATACGCAGTATTTT.

The V and J genes are TRBV5-3 and TRBJ2-7, with TRBD2 matching over 8 bases. TRBV5-3 is treated as an ORF (open reading frame) with a function not yet certain. The CDR3 consists of 19 residues. V dropped 0 bases and J dropped 5; count of bases not matched to a gene: 19. In DNA, the CDR3 is TGTGCCAGAAGCTTGGCGCGGGAGGCCCAATTACCCCAGGTCGACGAGCAGTACTTC. This sequence encodes CARSLAREAQLPQVDEQYF.

The rearrangement joins TRBV5-4 to TRBJ2-1; 7 nucleotides agree with TRBD2. Unmatched junction bases numbered 12, after V lost 4 bases and J lost 8 bases. CDR3 length: 15 residues. The V gene's germline CDR1 is SGHNT and CDR2 YYREEE (reference sequence). CDR3 loop: CASSPSSGIGYEQFF. The CDR3 DNA reads TGTGCCAGCAGCCCCTCAAGCGGGATTGGCTATGAGCAGTTCTTC.

The chain has TRBV29-1 and TRBJ1-2; 8 nucleotides agree with TRBD1. Germline CDR1 reads SQVTM; CDR2 reads ANQGSEA. This CDR3 contains 13 residues. Losses at the gene ends were 5 bases for V and 4 bases for J; bases not matched to a gene: 6. The DNA of the CDR3 is TGCAGCGTTTCGGACAGGGAAGGCTATGGCTACACCTTC. Amino acid sequence: CSVSDREGYGYTF. Full variable domain (rest looked up from reference TRBV29-1 and TRBJ1-2): SAVISQKPSRDICQRGTSLTIQCQVDSQVTMMFWYRQQPGQSLTLIATANQGSEATYESGFVIDKFPISRPNLTFSTLTVSNMSPEDSSIYLCSVSDREGYGYTFGSGTRLTVV.

The chain has TRBV11-2 and TRBJ2-6, with a weak D call TRBD2 (6 bases). The CDR3 runs to 15 residues. Germline values: CDR1 SGHAT, CDR2 FQNNGV. The V gene lost 4 bases and the J gene lost 10 bases, with 17 bases spanning the gap. The CDR3 reads CASSSAADGGNVLTF. The CDR3 bases are TGTGCCAGCAGCTCCGCTGCAGACGGGGGAAACGTCCTGACTTTC.

CDR3 DNA sequence: TGTGCCATCAGTGAGTCGAACGGGGAGAACACTGAAGCTTTCTTT. Amino acids: CAISESNGENTEAFF. The chain links TRBV10-3 to TRBJ1-1; D is unresolved. Trimming cost V 0 bases and J 1 base, with 9 bases left between them. Germline V lookup: CDR1 ENHRY, CDR2 SYGVKD. The CDR3 spans 15 residues.

This clone has just one count. The chain links TRBV28 to TRBJ1-1; D is unclear. Trimming pared 7 bases from V and 1 base from J, leaving 10 bases between. The CDR3 totals 13 residues. CDR1 is MDHEN, CDR2 SYDVKM, per germline. Written as DNA, the CDR3 is TGTGCCAGCAACCTTCCGGGGAACACTGAAGCTTTCTTT. Protein sequence: CASNLPGNTEAFF.

In this sample, this clone turned up once. CDR3 coding DNA: TGTGCCAGCAGCCAAAAGCGGACAGGGCAAAGTGAAAAACTGTTTTTT. Translation gives CASSQKRTGQSEKLFF. V gene TRBV3-1 (or the pseudogene TRBV3-2) combines with J gene TRBJ1-4; TRBD1 aligns across 8 bases. The CDR3 has 16 residues. In germline, CDR1 is LGHDT, CDR2 YNNKEL (reference sequence). J was trimmed by 7 bases and V by 2 bases; bases with no gene match: 9.

The chain couples TRBV28 to TRBJ1-2; D is perhaps TRBD1 (5 bases). The CDR3 runs 12 residues. Germline CDR1 and CDR2: MDHEN and SYDVKM. Trimming left V 5 bases short and J 5 bases short, with 9 bases between. The CDR3 sequence is CASSPDRYGYTF. In nucleotides, the CDR3 is TGTGCCAGCAGTCCAGACAGATATGGCTACACCTTC.

The gene calls are TRBV28 and TRBJ2-2; TRBD2 aligns across 14 bases. Trimming removed 4 bases from V and 3 bases from J; junction bases left unmatched: 10. The germline gives CDR1 MDHEN, CDR2 SYDVKM. CDR3 size: 19 residues. CDR3 region: CASSSVGLAGVYDTGELFF. The DNA of the CDR3 is TGTGCCAGCAGTTCAGTGGGACTAGCGGGAGTTTACGACACCGGGGAGCTGTTTTTT.

The rearrangement uses TRBV11-2 and TRBJ2-5, with D perhaps matching TRBD2 (5 bases). Germline V CDR1 and CDR2: SGHAT, FQNNGV. This CDR3 has 14 residues. V lost 3 bases, J lost 4 bases, and 12 bases lay in between. In nucleotides, the CDR3 is TGTGCCAGCAGCTTTAGGGCGGGCGGAGAGACCCAGTACTTC. Protein: CASSFRAGGETQYF.

The rearrangement uses TRBV5-1 and TRBJ2-3, with TRBD2 identical over 12 bases. Germline V gene lookup returns CDR1 SGHRS and CDR2 YFSETQ. V dropped 4 bases and J dropped 6; count of bases not matched to a gene: 9. This CDR3 region has 16 residues. CDR3 loop: CASSDRLAGGPDTQYF. The DNA for the CDR3 is TGCGCCAGCAGCGATCGCCTAGCGGGAGGGCCGGATACGCAGTATTTT.

This clone was counted between two and nine times. The chain combines TRBV5-4 with TRBJ1-5; a possible D gene is TRBD1 (5 bases). CDR3 size: 14 residues. Trimming left V 0 bases short and J 7 bases short, with 11 bases between. CDR1 and CDR2 (germline): SGHNT, YYREEE (reference sequence). The CDR3 sequence: CASSLEGQGQPQHF. The CDR3 coding sequence is TGTGCCAGCAGCTTGGAGGGGCAGGGACAGCCCCAGCATTTT.

The chain recombines TRBV7-2 with TRBJ2-2, with 14 bases aligning to TRBD2. The CDR3 sequence is 19 residues long. V was pared by 5 bases and J by 7 bases, with 15 bases of the junction left unmatched. Germline CDR1 and CDR2: SGHTA and FQGNSA. The DNA of the CDR3 is TGTGCCAGCAGCAAAACCTCAACCGGGACTAGCGGGAGAGGCGGGGAGCTGTTTTTT. Residues: CASSKTSTGTSGRGGELFF.

The chain links TRBV10-3 to TRBJ1-6; a possible D gene is TRBD1 (6 bases). The germline V gene has CDR1 ENHRY and CDR2 SYGVKD. This CDR3 is 17 amino acids long. Trimming pared 11 bases from V and 2 bases from J, leaving 22 bases between. The CDR3 bases are TGTGCCCGTGATTCAGAGGGGGTAATCACCTATAATTCACCCCTCCACTTT. Translated: CARDSEGVITYNSPLHF.

V is TRBV4-1 and J is TRBJ2-3; 15 nucleotides match TRBD2. In germline, CDR1 is MGHRA, CDR2 YSYEKL. The CDR3 runs 17 residues. The trim removed 4 bases at V and 3 bases at J, leaving 5 bases unmatched. This CDR3 is CASSPQGLAGGTDTQYF. The CDR3 DNA reads as TGCGCCAGCAGCCCACAGGGACTAGCGGGAGGAACAGATACGCAGTATTTT.

This CDR3 reads CASSTGNSNQPQHF. CDR3 bases: TGTGCCAGCAGTACGGGGAATAGCAATCAGCCCCAGCATTTT. V is TRBV6-5 and J is TRBJ1-5; D uncertain. Trimming removed 5 bases from V and 0 bases from J, with 8 bases in between. This CDR3 is built from 14 residues. Germline CDR1 is MNHEY and CDR2 is SVGAGI.

This chain connects TRBV28 to TRBJ2-3; TRBD1 matches at 7 bases. Germline lookup yields CDR1 MDHEN and CDR2 SYDVKM. With 11 bases clipped from V and 2 bases from J, the junction kept 7 bases outside the gene matches. The CDR3 length is 13 residues. The CDR3 nucleotides read TGTGCCTTACAGGACAGGTTCACAGATACGCAGTATTTT. It is translated as CALQDRFTDTQYF. Full variable domain (rest looked up from reference TRBV28 and TRBJ2-3): DVKVTQSSRYLVKRTGEKVFLECVQDMDHENMFWYRQDPGLGLRLIYFSYDVKMKEKGDIPEGYSVSREKKERFSLILESASTNQTSMYLCALQDRFTDTQYFGPGTRLTVL.

A few counts support this clone. The rearrangement joins TRBV5-5 to TRBJ1-2; 9 bases match TRBD1. The V and J ends lost 4 bases and 6 bases, in that order; junction bases with no gene match: 4. CDR1 and CDR2 from the germline V gene are SGHKS and YYEKEE (reference sequence). This CDR3 comprises 13 residues. The CDR3 sequence is CASSRRTGDGYTF. CDR3 in DNA: TGTGCCAGCAGCCGTAGGACAGGGGATGGCTACACCTTC.

This chain joins TRBV19 and TRBJ2-1, with a weak D call TRBD2 (6 bases). Germline values: CDR1 LNHDA, CDR2 SQIVND (reference sequence). V shed 8 bases and J shed 5 bases, with 13 bases lying between them. The CDR3 sequence is 13 residues long. Here the CDR3 DNA reads TGTGCCAGTGGCCCCTCGGGGGACAATGAGCAGTTCTTC. It is translated as CASGPSGDNEQFF. Full variable domain (outside the CDR3, taken from reference TRBV19 and TRBJ2-1): DGGITQSPKYLFRKEGQNVTLSCEQNLNHDAMYWYRQDPGQGLRLIYYSQIVNDFQKGDIAEGYSVSREKKESFPLTVTSAQKNPTAFYLCASGPSGDNEQFFGPGTRLTVL.

This chain uses TRBV11-3 with TRBJ2-7; tentatively, D is TRBD1 (5 bases). Looked up from germline, CDR1 is SGHNT and CDR2 is YENEEA. Trimming stripped 1 base from V and 7 bases from J, with 11 bases between. The CDR3 is made up of 13 amino acids. Here the CDR3 reads CASSLVYGAEQYF. CDR3 DNA sequence: TGTGCCAGCAGCTTAGTGTATGGGGCGGAGCAGTACTTC.

The rearrangement joins TRBV4-1 to TRBJ2-7; 8 nucleotides match TRBD1. The CDR3 loop spans 14 amino acids. From germline, CDR1 is MGHRA and CDR2 YSYEKL. The J segment lost 3 bases and the V segment lost 2 bases, leaving 3 bases of the junction unmatched. CDR3 protein: CASSQTTGGYEQYF. The DNA of the CDR3 is TGCGCCAGCAGCCAAACTACAGGGGGCTACGAGCAGTACTTC.

This clone was detected a few times. The gene calls are TRBV28 and TRBJ2-7; 13 nucleotides align to TRBD2. The ends lost 3 bases at V and 4 bases at J; junction bases unmatched: 0. CDR1 is MDHEN, CDR2 SYDVKM, per germline. The CDR3 contains 14 residues. Written as DNA, the CDR3 is TGTGCCAGCAGTTTGACTAGCGGGAGGTACGAGCAGTACTTC. Its translation: CASSLTSGRYEQYF. The variable domain in full, completed from reference TRBV28 and TRBJ2-7, reads DVKVTQSSRYLVKRTGEKVFLECVQDMDHENMFWYRQDPGLGLRLIYFSYDVKMKEKGDIPEGYSVSREKKERFSLILESASTNQTSMYLCASSLTSGRYEQYFGPGTRLTVT.

This clone was found a few times. The chain is built from TRBV20-1 and TRBJ1-1; 8 positions agree with TRBD1. The CDR3 sequence is 11 residues long. CDR1 and CDR2 from the germline V gene are DFQATT and SNEGSKA (reference sequence). The CDR3 region is CNSGQGPEAFF. DNA for the CDR3: TGCAACTCCGGACAGGGCCCTGAAGCTTTCTTT.

This clone was recorded a few times. CDR3 sequence (DNA): TGTGCCAGCAGACGTCTAGCGGGAGGGCCGGGGCTGTTTTTT. Translated: CASRRLAGGPGLFF. This chain joins TRBV6-5 and TRBJ2-2; TRBD2 aligns across 12 bases. CDR1 is MNHEY and CDR2 is SVGAGI in the germline V gene. This CDR3 has 14 amino acids. V lost 6 bases to trimming and J lost 13 bases; unmatched junction nucleotides: 9.

The chain recombines TRBV27 with TRBJ1-2; D remains unclear. The CDR3 contains 14 residues. Germline CDR1 MNHEY, CDR2 SMNVEV (reference sequence). V was clipped by 0 bases and J by 0 bases, with 5 bases between them. This chain's CDR3 is CASSLSYTNYGYTF. In DNA, the CDR3 is TGTGCCAGCAGTTTATCGTACACTAACTATGGCTACACCTTC.

The genes are TRBV5-1 and TRBJ1-1; D is ambiguous. Between the trimmed V and J ends, which lost 0 bases and 1 base, there was a span of 7 bases. From germline, CDR1 is SGHRS and CDR2 YFSETQ. The CDR3 is made up of 14 amino acids. CDR3 protein: CASSLALENTEAFF. CDR3 nucleotides: TGCGCCAGCAGCTTGGCCTTAGAGAACACTGAAGCTTTCTTT. The entire variable domain, with the rest obtained from reference TRBV5-1 and TRBJ1-1, is as follows: KAGVTQTPRYLIKTRGQQVTLSCSPISGHRSVSWYQQTPGQGLQFLFEYFSETQRNKGNFPGRFSGRQFSNSRSEMNVSTLELGDSALYLCASSLALENTEAFFGQGTRLTVV.

The chain joins TRBV15 to TRBJ2-7; 8 nucleotides agree with TRBD1. Germline V gene sequence: CDR1 LNHNV, CDR2 YYDKDF (reference sequence). The CDR3 length is 15 residues. The trim removed 10 bases at V and 1 base at J, leaving 12 bases unmatched. CDR3 nucleotide sequence: TGTGCCATCTCCGAAGCTGGGACAGGATCCTACGAGCAGTACTTC. The encoded protein is CAISEAGTGSYEQYF. The full variable domain, completed using reference TRBV15 and TRBJ2-7, is DAMVIQNPRYQVTQFGKPVTLSCSQTLNHNVMYWYQQKSSQAPKLLFHYYDKDFNNEADTPDNFQSRRPNTSFCFLDIRSPGLGDTAMYLCAISEAGTGSYEQYFGPGTRLTVT.